The 17 T cell receptor beta chains listed next were all sequenced from one sample in a study of T cell repertoires in cytomegalovirus infection. Via MiXCR, TCRdb re-called the reads, giving one row per CDR3 protein. The sample yields 300,000 to 400,000 distinct CDR3 sequences, roughly 20% seen once. Sequencing was performed on PBMCs. These receptors all come from a human donor in good health (CMV status not recorded). Some clones in this sample may be carry-over from other donors' samples.

This chain connects TRBV12-3 or TRBV12-4 to TRBJ2-5; 10 nucleotides line up with TRBD2. V lost 6 bases to trimming and J lost 5 bases; unmatched junction nucleotides: 9. There are 15 residues in the CDR3. In nucleotides, the CDR3 is TGTGCCAGCAGCCCCAGCGGGAGGGCCGTGGAGACCCAGTACTTC. This encodes CASSPSGRAVETQYF.

Ten or more counts support this clonotype. V is TRBV7-6 and J is TRBJ2-7, with D perhaps matching TRBD1 or TRBD2 (5 bases each). V lost 5 bases and J lost 2, with 13 bases in between. From germline, CDR1 is SGHVS and CDR2 FNYEAQ. The CDR3 sequence is 14 residues long. The CDR3 loop is CASSPRDAAYEQYF. CDR3 DNA sequence: TGTGCCAGCAGCCCCCGGGACGCAGCCTACGAGCAGTACTTC.

The table lists this clonotype with a few counts. The CDR3 region has the DNA TGCGCCAGCAGCCAGGCCTCGGAGACACCTGGAAACACCATATATTTT. Its translation is CASSQASETPGNTIYF. The chain uses TRBV4-1 and TRBJ1-3; D not certain. The V gene lost 3 bases and the J gene lost 2 bases, with 14 bases spanning the gap. The length of the CDR3 is 16 residues. Germline CDR1 reads MGHRA; CDR2 reads YSYEKL.

The chain combines TRBV11-2 with TRBJ2-7, with 8 nucleotides matching TRBD2. The J segment lost 5 bases and the V segment lost 4 bases, leaving 10 bases of the junction unmatched. CDR3 length: 15 amino acids. CDR1 and CDR2 from the germline V gene are SGHAT and FQNNGV. Here the CDR3 reads CASSYSGAGADEQYF. The CDR3 bases are TGTGCCAGCAGCTATTCAGGAGCGGGAGCGGACGAGCAGTACTTC.

A remark on this clonotype: This sequence may be a read error, since a much larger clone differs from it by one base. V and J are TRBV7-3 and TRBJ2-3; 9 nucleotides match TRBD2. The trim removed 6 bases at V and 2 bases at J, leaving 9 bases unmatched. The CDR3 is 16 residues long. Germline assignment: CDR1 SGHTA and CDR2 FQGTGA. As DNA, the CDR3 is TGTGCCAGCAGATTCCCTAGCGGGGCCCTCACAGATACGCAGTATTTT. Translated, it gives CASRFPSGALTDTQYF.

This rearrangement joins TRBV27 to TRBJ2-3; TRBD2 agrees at 7 bases. There are 14 residues in the CDR3. Unmatched junction bases numbered 7, after V lost 6 bases and J lost 4 bases. Germline CDR1 reads MNHEY; CDR2 reads SMNVEV (reference sequence). The CDR3 DNA follows: TGTGCCAGCAGACGGCGGGAGTTCGCAGATACGCAGTATTTT. It specifies CASRRREFADTQYF.

This clonotype has just a few counts. V and J are TRBV19 and TRBJ2-5; the match to TRBD2 covers 10 bases. The CDR3 length is 14 residues. V was clipped by 6 bases and J by 9 bases; unmatched bases: 10. Germline CDR1 is LNHDA and CDR2 is SQIVND (reference sequence). CDR3 sequence reads: CASRALAGPRAQYF. CDR3 nucleotide sequence: TGTGCCAGTAGGGCACTAGCGGGACCTCGGGCCCAGTACTTC.

This clonotype has a handful of counts. The chain joins TRBV4-3 to TRBJ1-2; a weak D match, TRBD1 (5 bases). Germline lookup yields CDR1 LGHNA and CDR2 YSLEER. V dropped 0 bases and J dropped 6 bases, with 11 bases sitting between them. CDR3 length equals 14 residues. The CDR3 nucleotides read TGCGCCAGCAGCCAAGATTCGGGAGGGGATGGCTACACCTTC. Protein sequence: CASSQDSGGDGYTF.

This clonotype was found a few times. The rearrangement joins TRBV3-1 to TRBJ2-1; 9 bases match TRBD1. V was clipped by 4 bases and J by 5 bases; unmatched bases: 6. This CDR3 is 15 amino acids long. In germline, CDR1 is LGHDT, CDR2 YNNKEL (reference sequence). CDR3 in amino acids: CASSPSDRGNNEQFF. CDR3 coding DNA: TGTGCCAGCAGCCCTTCAGACAGGGGGAACAATGAGCAGTTCTTC.

The chain is built from TRBV29-1 and TRBJ1-3; D is undetermined. Germline loops: CDR1 SQVTM, CDR2 ANQGSEA. The CDR3 length is 13 residues. Trimming stripped 4 bases from V and 0 bases from J, with 7 bases between. CDR3 amino acids: CSVAVSSGNTIYF. The CDR3 bases are TGCAGCGTTGCAGTTAGCTCTGGAAACACCATATATTTT.

The sample holds many counts of this clonotype. This chain uses TRBV7-9 with TRBJ1-1; 7 bases are a match to TRBD1. The CDR3 extends over 12 amino acids. The germline CDR1 and CDR2 sequences are SEHNR and FQNEAQ (reference sequence). V trimming: 5 bases; J trimming: 10 bases; junction bases outside the gene matches: 7. The CDR3 bases are TGTGCCAGCAGCCCCCGACAGGGTTTAGCTTTCTTT. This encodes CASSPRQGLAFF.

This clonotype was counted a few times. The chain links TRBV7-2 to TRBJ2-5; TRBD2 is a possible D gene (7 bases). Trimming removed 8 bases at V and 2 bases at J, with 12 bases between. The CDR3 is 13 amino acids. CDR1 is SGHTA, CDR2 FQGNSA, per germline. The CDR3 region is CASVGGPQETQYF. The DNA for the CDR3 is TGTGCCAGCGTGGGGGGGCCACAAGAGACCCAGTACTTC. The full variable domain, completed using reference TRBV7-2 and TRBJ2-5, is GAGVSQSPSNKVTEKGKDVELRCDPISGHTALYWYRQSLGQGLEFLIYFQGNSAPDKSGLPSDRFSAERTGGSVSTLTIQRTQQEDSAVYLCASVGGPQETQYFGPGTRLLVL.

The rearrangement joins TRBV12-5 to TRBJ2-3; D call uncertain. Germline-derived CDR1 and CDR2 are LGHNT and FRNRAP. The CDR3 totals 17 residues. V lost 1 base and J 1 base, leaving 15 bases between the germline ends. The CDR3 bases are TGTGCTAGTGGTTTGGGGGGTTGGGCCGAGGGCACAGATACGCAGTATTTT. Translated, it gives CASGLGGWAEGTDTQYF.

The chain links TRBV30 to TRBJ2-7, with D uncertain. Trimming took 2 bases from V and 6 from J, leaving 8 bases between them. Germline-derived CDR1 and CDR2 are GTSNPN and SVGIG (reference sequence). The CDR3 covers 11 residues. The CDR3 region is CAWSQASEQYF. CDR3 in DNA: TGTGCCTGGAGTCAGGCGAGCGAGCAGTACTTC.

V is TRBV6-1 and J is TRBJ2-3; D may be TRBD1 (5 bases). CDR3 length equals 13 residues. V was pared by 4 bases and J by 4 bases, with 9 bases between. Germline V gene sequence: CDR1 MNHNS, CDR2 SASEGT. The CDR3 DNA is TGTGCCAGCAGTGGGACATCTGCAGATACGCAGTATTTT. It codes for CASSGTSADTQYF.

This clonotype was picked up a small number of times. The rearrangement uses TRBV7-8 and TRBJ1-1, with D hard to call. The CDR3 is 13 amino acids. Germline CDR1 is SGHVS and CDR2 is FQNEAQ. V lost 0 bases to trimming and J lost 5 bases, with 7 bases between them. The DNA of the CDR3 is TGTGCCAGCAGCTTAGCACGCGCGACTGAAGCTTTCTTT. Protein product: CASSLARATEAFF. The full variable domain, its missing parts supplied by reference TRBV7-8 and TRBJ1-1, is GAGVSQSPRYKVAKRGQDVALRCDPISGHVSLFWYQQALGQGPEFLTYFQNEAQLDKSGLPSDRFFAERPEGSVSTLKIQRTQQEDSAVYLCASSLARATEAFFGQGTRLTVV.

A few counts support this clonotype. The V call is TRBV20-1, the J call TRBJ1-5, with D perhaps matching TRBD1 (5 bases). CDR3 size: 15 residues. V was clipped by 4 bases and J by 1 base, with 14 bases between them. The germline gives CDR1 DFQATT, CDR2 SNEGSKA (reference sequence). The CDR3 loop reads CSATGRRVSNQPQHF. For the CDR3, the DNA is TGCAGTGCTACCGGACGCAGGGTGAGCAATCAGCCCCAGCATTTT.